The present entry profiles one TCR beta chain with its context. This clonotype was recorded at least ten times. Its antigen is unknown. Qualities for individual bases were not recorded, and no much larger clone is one base off. The sample is drawn from a study of T cell repertoires in cytomegalovirus infection (dated by TCRdb to the late 2010s). Regarding the research as a whole: The HLA type of each donor mattered for the analysis, because public TCR beta signatures pointed to carriage of CMV infection along with the matching HLA type. The study at large found these results: The ex vivo response was dominated by HLA-C-restricted CMV-specific TCR beta clonotypes, which also provided the single most frequent clonotype in two of eight donors. Cumulative frequency of public TCR beta family members discriminated carriers of CMV infection plus the relevant HLA type in this cohort and an independent approximately 370-donor cohort.

Measured from the cysteine to the phenylalanine, the CDR3 is 16 residues long. Only the CDR3 DNA stays, 48 bases, in frame from base 1. CDR1 is given as SGHTA and CDR2 as FQGNSA, both from the germline V gene. Between the V and J ends, shortened by 2 bases and 2 bases respectively, the junction contains 15 bases. The sequencing machine was an Illumina HiSeq 1500. TCRdb reprocessed the public reads (quality trimming at Q25 with fastp, clone calling with MiXCR) and kept in-frame beta chains. Each entry merges the rows of one CDR3 protein and shows their most common DNA and genes. In all, the sample holds about 680,000 distinct CDR3 sequences, and roughly 26% of those were seen once. Around 7.6% of the sample goes to the ten largest clones.

The chain is assembled from TRBV7-2 and TRBJ1-2, with the D gene too uncertain to name. This sequence originates from a human donor in good health (CMV status not recorded). Some clones in this sample may be carry-over from other donors' samples. Source material: CD8+ T cells from PBMCs. The DNA sequence is TGTGCCAGCAGCTTAACCTCCTTCCGGGTAAACTATGGCTACACCTTC. Translated, this is CASSLTSFRVNYGYTF.